Reported below is one T cell receptor (beta chain). The CDR3 carries no conserved terminal phenylalanine or tryptophan, so it likely arises from a read error. The DNA is omitted, as the CDR3 cannot be located on it reliably, and the CDR3 follows TCRdb's listing. This sample is part of a study of tumor-infiltrating lymphocytes in primary liver carcinoma. Scientists recovered RNA and DNA together from roughly 20-30 mg of unsorted bulk tissue. Five discrete regions of every tumor underwent sampling. cDNA specific to TCR beta was made from 500 ng of total RNA, with a constant-region primer employed for priming. TCR beta libraries came from three nested multiplex PCR rounds using slightly modified ARM-PCR. For around 11 cycles apiece, the opening two PCR rounds ran with TRBV1-TRBV30 forward primers and a C-beta reverse primer. TCRdb itself ran the multiplex PCR reads through MiXCR, one entry per CDR3 protein. The profile shows about 84,000 distinct CDR3 sequences, 55% to 85% of them singletons.

Per germline, CDR1 SGHAT and CDR2 FQNNGV. The CDR3 sequence runs 13 residues, both termini included. The specimen sequenced was liver tumor tissue from sampling region 1. Subset described: tumor region T1, superior pole. This clonotype was obtained from a man in his forties or fifties with primary liver carcinoma and hepatitis B virus infection. The chain links TRBV11-2 to TRBJ2-2. The CDR3 is CASSGWSAGELLL.